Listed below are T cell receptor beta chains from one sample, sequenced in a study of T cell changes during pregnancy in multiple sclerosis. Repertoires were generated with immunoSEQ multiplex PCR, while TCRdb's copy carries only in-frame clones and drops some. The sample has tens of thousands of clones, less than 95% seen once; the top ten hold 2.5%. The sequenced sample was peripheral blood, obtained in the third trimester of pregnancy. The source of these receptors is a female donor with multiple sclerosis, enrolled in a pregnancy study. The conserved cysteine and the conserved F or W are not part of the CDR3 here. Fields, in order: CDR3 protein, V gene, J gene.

ASSVSSRGEAF	TRBV9	TRBJ1-1
ASWSAGGRSDTQY	TRBV7-2	TRBJ2-3
ASSLAIAGWETQY	TRBV5-6	TRBJ2-5
SAGPRYEQY	TRBV20-1	TRBJ2-7
ASSARQELSGANVLT	TRBV25-1	TRBJ2-6
ASSLVPGDHGYT	TRBV7-9	TRBJ1-2
AISEEDRDNSPLH	TRBV10-3	TRBJ1-6
ASSTTGTEAF	TRBV4-1	TRBJ1-1
ASSLSRGPGYGYT	TRBV5-1	TRBJ1-2
ASSSVGLAGNNEQF	TRBV5-1	TRBJ2-1
ASSFWTGGKRGTEAF	TRBV19	TRBJ1-1
ASALTGTTTTDTQY	TRBV9	TRBJ2-3
ASSLALGQGKNEQF	TRBV5-6	TRBJ2-1
ASSQDGSREPLH	TRBV7-2	TRBJ1-6
ASSGTLNTEAF	TRBV2	TRBJ1-1
ASSSRHLNTEAF	TRBV19	TRBJ1-1
ASSPNEQGNQPQH	TRBV7-2	TRBJ1-5
ASSQPMYSPQGSNTEAF	TRBV23-1	TRBJ1-1
ASRFYHRADGYT	TRBV5-6	TRBJ1-2
ASRAYSNQPQH	TRBV6-1	TRBJ1-5
ASSLGDRDGDEQF	TRBV7-9	TRBJ2-1
ASSLYNTEAF	TRBV7-9	TRBJ1-1
ASSPSQTSYNSPLH	TRBV5-1	TRBJ1-6
ASSLTGGGGNEQF	TRBV7-3	TRBJ2-1
ASSQEPGRYEQY	TRBV4-1	TRBJ2-7
SVRQGSTDTQY	TRBV29-1	TRBJ2-3
ASSLDGSGYEAF	TRBV5-1	TRBJ1-1
ASSPGEGADTQY	TRBV13	TRBJ2-3
ASSLRLAGNTEAF	TRBV11-1	TRBJ1-1
SVASGGDQPQH	TRBV29-1	TRBJ1-5
ASSATGARLSGNTIY	TRBV2	TRBJ1-3
ASSFSGTEAF	TRBV5-6	TRBJ1-1
ASSGSGTEKNGYT	TRBV5-1	TRBJ1-2
ASSQEVRTRLEPQH	TRBV4-1	TRBJ1-5
SVDPTGGTSEAF	TRBV29-1	TRBJ1-1
DERGVGHKETQY	TRBV27	TRBJ2-5
ASSLEIRGRGYT	TRBV11-2	TRBJ1-2
ASSPRGMDGYT	TRBV27	TRBJ1-2
ASSVVAPGGRNEQF	TRBV9	TRBJ2-1
ASSLTGGLNEQY	TRBV5-1	TRBJ2-7
AWSALAGDAPNEKLF	TRBV30	TRBJ1-4
ASSVQGASNYGYT	TRBV9	TRBJ1-2
ASSLAGSRIDEQY	TRBV5-4	TRBJ2-7
ASSSRDTGAKNIQY	TRBV5-1	TRBJ2-4
ASSQDLGTDTQY	TRBV14	TRBJ2-3
ASASEAF	TRBV2	TRBJ1-1
ASSGADINYGYT	TRBV9	TRBJ1-2
ASNFWPGTGRRSAKNIQY	TRBV5-1	TRBJ2-4
ASSSLRGTALRGYT	TRBV11-2	TRBJ1-2
ASSQREGGQY	TRBV14	TRBJ2-7
ASSSPQVEGGYT	TRBV9	TRBJ1-2
ASSLAPGDGNTIY	TRBV11-1	TRBJ1-3
ASSDPRDREINQPQH	TRBV2	TRBJ1-5
ASSASGRGQETQY	TRBV7-7	TRBJ2-5
ASSSSRDSYYEQY	TRBV9	TRBJ2-7